This T cell receptor (beta chain) was captured in a study of shared clonotypes between healthy human individuals. Germline values: CDR1 SQVTM, CDR2 ANQGSEA. V lost 4 bases to trimming and J lost 3 bases, with 10 bases between them. CDR3 length equals 12 residues. Study outcomes and limitations: Of the naive CD4 clonotypes, around 4.9% were shared across several donors.

Source study methods: ImmunoSEQ gave junction-only sequences without quality scores, so filtering differed. This table comes from immunoSEQ multiplex PCR, and its TCRdb copy is limited to in-frame clones, with some not included. V and J calls and clone size come straight from that table; D and trimming were deduced from the DNA. This table holds about 680,000 clones, roughly 73% found once. Regarding this clone: The antigen remains undetermined.

The specimen sequenced was memory CD4+ T cells sorted from blood. The subset is: CD45RA-negative fraction. The chain combines TRBV29-1 with TRBJ2-7; D is ambiguous. This clonotype originated in a woman aged 25 to 39 in good health. The CDR3 DNA sequence: TGCAGCGTTGTTGGTGGGGACTACGAGCAGTACTTC. Amino acids: CSVVGGDYEQYF.